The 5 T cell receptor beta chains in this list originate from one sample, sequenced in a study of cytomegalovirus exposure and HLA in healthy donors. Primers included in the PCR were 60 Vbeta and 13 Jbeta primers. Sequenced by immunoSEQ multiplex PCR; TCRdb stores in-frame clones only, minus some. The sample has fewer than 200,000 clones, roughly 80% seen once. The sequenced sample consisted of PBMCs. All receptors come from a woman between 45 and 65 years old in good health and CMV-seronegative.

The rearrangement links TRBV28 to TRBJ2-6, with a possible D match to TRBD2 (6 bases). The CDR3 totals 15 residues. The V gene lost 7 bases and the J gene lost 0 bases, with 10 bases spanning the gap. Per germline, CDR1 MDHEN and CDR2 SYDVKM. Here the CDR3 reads CASTRTNSGANVLTF. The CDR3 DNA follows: TGTGCCAGCACCAGGACTAACTCTGGGGCCAACGTCCTGACTTTC.

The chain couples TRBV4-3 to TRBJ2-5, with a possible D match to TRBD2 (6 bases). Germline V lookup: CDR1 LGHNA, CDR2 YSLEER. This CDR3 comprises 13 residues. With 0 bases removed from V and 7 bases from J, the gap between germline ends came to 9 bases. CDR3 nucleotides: TGCGCCAGCAGCCAAGAAATGGAGGGGACCCAGTACTTC. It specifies CASSQEMEGTQYF.

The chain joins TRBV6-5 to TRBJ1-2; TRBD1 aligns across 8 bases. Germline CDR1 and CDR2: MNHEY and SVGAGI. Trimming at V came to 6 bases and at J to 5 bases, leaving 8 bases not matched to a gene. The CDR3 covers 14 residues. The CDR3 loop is CASRLQGVFYGYTF. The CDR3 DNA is TGTGCCAGCAGATTACAGGGGGTCTTTTATGGCTACACCTTC.

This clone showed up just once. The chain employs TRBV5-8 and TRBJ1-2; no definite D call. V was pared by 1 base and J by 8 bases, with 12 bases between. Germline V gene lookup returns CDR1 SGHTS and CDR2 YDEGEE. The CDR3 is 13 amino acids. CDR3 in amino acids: CASSLSAGVGYTF. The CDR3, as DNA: TGTGCCAGCAGCTTGAGTGCAGGTGTAGGCTACACCTTC.

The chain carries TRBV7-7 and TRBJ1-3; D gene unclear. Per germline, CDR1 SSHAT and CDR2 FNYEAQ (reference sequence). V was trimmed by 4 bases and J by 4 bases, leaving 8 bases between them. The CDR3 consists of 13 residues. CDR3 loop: CASSSAQGNTIYF. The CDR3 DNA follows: TGTGCCAGCAGCTCCGCACAGGGAAACACCATATATTTT.